These 25 T cell receptor beta chains were all obtained from the same sample, sequenced in a study of cytomegalovirus exposure and HLA in healthy donors. In the PCR, 60 Vbeta and 13 Jbeta primers were used. Using immunoSEQ multiplex PCR, the repertoire was profiled, and TCRdb retains in-frame clones only, with some absent. The top ten hold approximately 4.3% of the sample, which has 100,000 or so clones, about 69% seen once. What was sequenced was PBMCs. These receptors all stem from a human donor in good health.

The chain joins TRBV4-1 to TRBJ1-2, with 7 bases that match TRBD1. CDR3 size: 13 residues. Looked up from germline, CDR1 is MGHRA and CDR2 is YSYEKL. V gave up 4 bases and J gave up 2 bases; unmatched junction bases: 1. The CDR3 DNA follows: TGCGCCAGCAGCCTGGGACAGAACTATGGCTACACCTTC. This gives the protein CASSLGQNYGYTF.

The gene calls are TRBV6-4 and TRBJ2-2, with TRBD1 as a possible D gene (8 bases). The germline V and J ends were trimmed by 5 bases and 6 bases, with 16 bases remaining between them. The V gene's germline CDR1 is MRHNA and CDR2 SNTAGT. The CDR3 is 15 residues long. In nucleotides, the CDR3 is TGTGCCAGCAGTCCCCGAACAGGGGGGGCCGGGGAGCTGTTTTTT. Its protein is CASSPRTGGAGELFF.

The chain is built from TRBV19 and TRBJ1-1; possibly TRBD1 for D (6 bases). Germline CDR1 and CDR2: LNHDA and SQIVND (reference sequence). The CDR3 is made up of 14 amino acids. Trimming stripped 2 bases from V and 4 bases from J, with 11 bases between. CDR3 coding DNA: TGTGCCAGTAGTATAACAGGGATGGGCACTGAAGCTTTCTTT. Translating gives CASSITGMGTEAFF.

The V and J genes are TRBV6-1 and TRBJ2-5, with 10 bases lining up with TRBD1. The J call may be wrong; the DNA end is better matched by TRBJ2-7. The CDR3 has 15 amino acids. Germline V gene sequence: CDR1 MNHNS, CDR2 SASEGT. The CDR3 here is CASSFRDRGSYEQYF. CDR3 sequence (DNA): TGTGCCAGCAGTTTCCGGGACAGGGGCTCCTACGAGCAGTACTTC.

V and J are TRBV5-1 and TRBJ2-1, with D possibly matching TRBD2 (7 bases). Trimming took off 2 bases at V and 6 bases at J, with 15 bases between the two ends. In germline, CDR1 is SGHRS, CDR2 YFSETQ. The CDR3 totals 15 residues. The CDR3: CASSFAGDKFNEQFF. CDR3 in DNA: TGCGCCAGCAGCTTCGCGGGGGACAAATTCAATGAGCAGTTCTTC.

This clone was seen a handful of times. This sequence joins TRBV29-1 and TRBJ1-4; TRBD1 aligns across 10 bases. CDR1 SQVTM and CDR2 ANQGSEA come from the germline V gene. The J segment lost 6 bases and the V segment lost 6 bases, leaving 7 bases of the junction unmatched. This CDR3 has 14 amino acids. Written as DNA, the CDR3 is TGCAGCGTGGCGCTCGGGACAGGGGATGAAAAACTGTTTTTT. Translating gives CSVALGTGDEKLFF.

This clone was found a few times. This rearrangement joins TRBV30 to TRBJ1-2, with D uncertain. Per the germline V gene, CDR1 is GTSNPN and CDR2 is SVGIG (reference sequence). The CDR3 runs to 14 residues. The ends were cut back, 0 bases at V and 4 bases at J, with 12 bases in the middle. The CDR3 DNA reads TGTGCCTGGAGTGTACAGTCGGGATCCTATGGCTACACCTTC. It is translated as CAWSVQSGSYGYTF.

The genes are TRBV15 and TRBJ2-1; perhaps TRBD1 as D (7 bases). Trimming shortened V by 0 bases and J by 12 bases, and 12 bases separated the two germline ends. CDR3 length: 13 residues. CDR1 and CDR2 from the germline V gene are LNHNV and YYDKDF (reference sequence). CDR3 DNA: TGTGCCACCAGCAGAGATGGCGGGACAGCGCAGTTCTTC. It yields the protein CATSRDGGTAQFF.

V is TRBV18 and J is TRBJ1-3; no clear D. CDR3 size: 15 residues. Trimming stripped 1 base from V and 0 bases from J, with 7 bases between. Germline CDR1 reads KGHSH; CDR2 reads LQKENI. The CDR3 DNA reads as TGTGCCAGCTCACCACGTTCTCTCTCTGGAAACACCATATATTTT. Protein: CASSPRSLSGNTIYF. Full variable domain (rest looked up from reference TRBV18 and TRBJ1-3): NAGVMQNPRHLVRRRGQEARLRCSPMKGHSHVYWYRQLPEEGLKFMVYLQKENIIDESGMPKERFSAEFPKEGPSILRIQQVVRGDSAAYFCASSPRSLSGNTIYFGEGSWLTVV.

The V and J genes are TRBV7-8 and TRBJ2-7; D perhaps matches TRBD1 (5 bases). The CDR3 covers 20 residues. V lost 2 bases to trimming and J lost 1 base, with 27 bases between them. Per the germline V gene, CDR1 is SGHVS and CDR2 is FQNEAQ. CDR3 sequence (DNA): TGTGCCAGCAGCTTAATTGACGGATCGAACAGGTTGCAAAAATCCTACGAGCAGTACTTC. It translates to CASSLIDGSNRLQKSYEQYF.

This clone has only one observation. The rearrangement links TRBV7-8 to TRBJ2-3, with D possibly matching TRBD1 (6 bases). V was pared by 2 bases and J by 1 base, with 13 bases between. The CDR3 has 16 residues. The germline V gene has CDR1 SGHVS and CDR2 FQNEAQ. The chain's CDR3 is CASSLIRGSGTDTQYF. DNA for the CDR3: TGTGCCAGCAGCTTAATAAGGGGGAGTGGCACAGATACGCAGTATTTT. The whole variable domain, remainder taken from reference TRBV7-8 and TRBJ2-3, is GAGVSQSPRYKVAKRGQDVALRCDPISGHVSLFWYQQALGQGPEFLTYFQNEAQLDKSGLPSDRFFAERPEGSVSTLKIQRTQQEDSAVYLCASSLIRGSGTDTQYFGPGTRLTVL.

This clone was counted only a few times. V usage is TRBV18 and J usage is TRBJ2-3; TRBD1 matches 7 bases. This CDR3 has 15 residues. Trimming took 8 bases from V and 0 from J; bases not matched to a gene: 8. Looked up from germline, CDR1 is KGHSH and CDR2 is LQKENI. In DNA form, the CDR3 reads TGTGCCAGCGGTCGACAGGGATCTAGCACAGATACGCAGTATTTT. Residues: CASGRQGSSTDTQYF.

The chain combines TRBV28 with TRBJ2-2; the D is unclear. The CDR3 totals 14 residues. CDR1 MDHEN and CDR2 SYDVKM come from the germline V gene. Trimming pared 5 bases from V and 5 bases from J, leaving 12 bases between. The CDR3 loop is CASSPPGLTGELFF. The CDR3 region has the DNA TGTGCCAGCAGTCCCCCAGGCTTGACCGGGGAGCTGTTTTTT.

The CDR3 loop is CASSPRGENNEQFF. The CDR3 DNA is TGTGCCAGCAGCCCCCGGGGGGAGAACAATGAGCAGTTCTTC. The chain joins TRBV27 to TRBJ2-1; TRBD2 agrees at 7 bases. The CDR3 is 14 residues long. J gave up 5 bases and V 6 bases, and 7 bases lay outside the gene matches. Germline assignment: CDR1 MNHEY and CDR2 SMNVEV (reference sequence).

This clone was recorded at least ten times. The chain is built from TRBV7-9 and TRBJ1-1; D is uncertain. The CDR3 contains 14 residues. CDR1 and CDR2 from the germline V gene are SEHNR and FQNEAQ (reference sequence). The ends were cut back, 2 bases at V and 3 bases at J, with 10 bases in the middle. The CDR3 is CASSLTQEDTEAFF. CDR3 DNA sequence: TGTGCCAGCAGCTTAACGCAGGAGGACACTGAAGCTTTCTTT.

The gene calls are TRBV6-5 and TRBJ1-4, with unresolved D. Germline CDR1 and CDR2: MNHEY and SVGAGI. V lost 6 bases and J lost 5, with 16 bases in between. This CDR3 is built from 15 residues. The CDR3 loop is CASRGPPGINEKLFF. The CDR3 nucleotides are TGTGCCAGCAGGGGCCCGCCGGGAATAAATGAAAAACTGTTTTTT.

J is TRBJ2-3 and V is TRBV19, with 13 positions matching TRBD2. The J segment lost 4 bases and the V segment lost 5 bases, leaving 3 bases of the junction unmatched. The CDR3 has 15 residues. Per germline, CDR1 LNHDA and CDR2 SQIVND (reference sequence). As DNA, the CDR3 is TGTGCCAGTAGTCCGACTAGCGGGAGGTCAGATACGCAGTATTTT. Residues: CASSPTSGRSDTQYF.

V and J are TRBV5-4 and TRBJ2-7; 9 bases are shared with TRBD1. The germline V gene encodes CDR1 SGHNT and CDR2 YYREEE (reference sequence). CDR3 length equals 16 residues. Losses at the gene ends were 4 bases for V and 4 bases for J; bases not matched to a gene: 12. In nucleotides, the CDR3 is TGTGCCAGCAGCCAACGAAGGGACAGGGCTGGTTACGAGCAGTACTTC. It codes for CASSQRRDRAGYEQYF. Full variable domain (rest looked up from reference TRBV5-4 and TRBJ2-7): ETGVTQSPTHLIKTRGQQVTLRCSSQSGHNTVSWYQQALGQGPQFIFQYYREEENGRGNFPPRFSGLQFPNYSSELNVNALELDDSALYLCASSQRRDRAGYEQYFGPGTRLTVT.

Here the CDR3 DNA reads TGCGCCAGCAGCTTGGGATACGCGGAGCAGTTCTTC. This gives the protein CASSLGYAEQFF. The chain joins TRBV5-1 to TRBJ2-1; D remains ambiguous. Trimming stripped 0 bases from V and 10 bases from J, with 8 bases between. CDR3 size: 12 residues. Looked up from germline, CDR1 is SGHRS and CDR2 is YFSETQ.

This chain joins TRBV29-1 and TRBJ2-3, with TRBD2 matching over 10 bases. Germline-derived CDR1 and CDR2 are SQVTM and ANQGSEA. V dropped 4 bases and J dropped 2; count of bases not matched to a gene: 21. The length of the CDR3 is 20 residues. CDR3 region: CSVVLPHYEREGQYTDTQYF. CDR3 sequence (DNA): TGCAGCGTTGTTCTCCCCCATTATGAGCGGGAGGGGCAGTACACAGATACGCAGTATTTT.

Only a few counts were recorded for this clone. The chain couples TRBV19 to TRBJ2-7; 14 bases map to TRBD2. CDR3 size: 16 residues. In germline, CDR1 is LNHDA, CDR2 SQIVND (reference sequence). With V trimmed by 5 bases and J by 2 bases, 5 bases remained unmatched. In nucleotides, the CDR3 is TGTGCCAGTAGTTCGGGACTAGCGGGAGCTCCCTACGAGCAGTACTTC. As protein: CASSSGLAGAPYEQYF.

This clone was detected only a few times. The rearrangement links TRBV25-1 to TRBJ2-7, with D perhaps TRBD1 (5 bases). The CDR3 spans 11 residues. The ends were cut back, 6 bases at V and 3 bases at J, with 6 bases in the middle. The germline CDR1 and CDR2 sequences are MGHDK and SYGVNS. The CDR3 nucleotides are TGTGCCAGCAGCCAGGGCTACGAGCAGTACTTC. Translation: CASSQGYEQYF.

Only a few counts were recorded for this clone. V usage is TRBV21-1 and J usage is TRBJ1-3; whether TRBD1, the table's D call, matches the DNA was not checked. TRBV21-1 is a recognized pseudogene. The CDR3 extends over 15 amino acids. The CDR3 here is CASSKITGSGNTIYF. For the CDR3, the DNA is TGTGCCAGCAGCAAGATTACAGGATCTGGAAACACCATATATTTT.

There are a few counts of this clone. J is TRBJ2-3 and V is TRBV5-6, with 7 bases aligning to TRBD2. From germline, CDR1 is SGHDT and CDR2 YYEEEE. This CDR3 has 15 residues. With V trimmed by 2 bases and J by 5 bases, 8 bases remained unmatched. CDR3 loop: CASSLRGGNVDTQYF. In DNA, the CDR3 is TGTGCCAGCAGCTTAAGGGGAGGGAACGTAGATACGCAGTATTTT.

The chain couples TRBV7-8 to TRBJ1-6, with TRBD1 matching 10 bases. J was trimmed by 10 bases and V by 1 base; bases with no gene match: 16. Germline V gives CDR1 SGHVS, CDR2 FQNEAQ. This CDR3 comprises 19 residues. CDR3 coding DNA: TGTGCCAGCAGCTTAGTCTCAACTTCGACAGGGGGCTTGAGATCACCCCTCCACTTT. Its protein product is CASSLVSTSTGGLRSPLHF.